This T cell receptor beta chain stems from a study of blood T cell repertoires in COVID-19 (TCRdb year 2020). Regarding the research as a whole: Samples from collaborators originated in the United States, Italy and Spain and spanned both the acute and convalescent phases of COVID-19. The prospective study material was composed of cDNA or gDNA derived from T cells, B-cell-depleted T cells, or PBMCs. Deeply sampled blood TCRbeta repertoires from subjects exposed to, actively infected with, or recovered from COVID-19 were included in the dataset. The repertoires were released in a freely available public database meant as a resource for research on the immune response to SARS-CoV-2. The samples were drawn from two sources: the first 160 participants of the ongoing ImmuneRACE study, and over 1,000 subjects contributed by 6 global collaborators. Sample metadata almost always included a de-identified subject ID, COVID-19 status, age in years and sex. Where available, HLA class I and class II types were obtained from metadata supplied by the sample provider rather than from assay-based typing.

For this clone: What antigen it recognizes has not been identified. Per-base quality was not reported, and no clone a single base away is much larger than it.

Results and caveats for the whole study, not just this receptor: Clinical and demographic metadata were provided uncurated, with the amount varying by source and participant.

Each collaborating institution followed its own protocols to collect whole blood in K2EDTA tubes. For TCRbeta analysis, collaborators shipped samples in one of three forms: frozen whole blood, isolated PBMCs, or DNA extracted from either of those sample types. The immunoSEQ Assay, a bias-controlled multiplex PCR, was used to amplify TCRbeta CDR3 regions from genomic DNA. The original methods were these. The number of nucleated cells in each sample was estimated by amplification of reference gene primers within the assay. To quantify the absolute abundance of each unique TCRbeta CDR3 rearrangement, sequence reads were collapsed and filtered. Productive Simpson clonality was computed per sample as the square root of Simpson's diversity index over productive rearrangements. TCRdb retrieved this table from immuneACCESS and kept in-frame rearrangements only. Not all clones are present; in checked studies, unresolved V genes account for under half, and no reason is known for the remainder. V, J and clone size were drawn from that table, and D and trimming were deduced from the DNA. This sample has about 95,000 clones in its table, and more than 80% of those were observed once. The ten largest clonotypes hold approximately 24% of the sample.

Sequenced: peripheral blood. This clonotype was sampled from a human donor in a cohort sampled during active COVID-19.

For the CDR3, the sequence is CASSPVGRRTEAFF. The DNA reads as follows: TGTGCCAGCAGCCCGGTGGGGCGCCGAACTGAAGCTTTCTTT. The sequence is built from TRBV13 and TRBJ1-1, and possibly TRBD1, on 5 matching bases. There are 14 amino acids in the CDR3, from cysteine to phenylalanine inclusive. Only the CDR3 part of the read is kept: 42 bases, read in frame from the first base. Looking up the germline V gene (reference sequence) yields CDR1 PRHDT and CDR2 FYEKMQ. Relative to germline, V is 5 bases shorter and J is 5 bases shorter, with 15 bases between their ends.